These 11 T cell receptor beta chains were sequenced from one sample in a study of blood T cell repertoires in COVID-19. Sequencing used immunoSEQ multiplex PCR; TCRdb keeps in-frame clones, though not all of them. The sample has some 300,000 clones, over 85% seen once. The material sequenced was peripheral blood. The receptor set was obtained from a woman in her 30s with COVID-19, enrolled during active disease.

The CDR3 DNA reads TGTGCCAGCAGCTTCGCCCCCCGGGAGACCCAGTACTTC. Its protein is CASSFAPRETQYF. The gene calls are TRBV5-6 and TRBJ2-5, with unresolved D. The CDR3 sequence is 13 residues long. Germline loops: CDR1 SGHDT, CDR2 YYEEEE. Deletions cut 2 bases from V and 5 bases from J, with 10 bases between.

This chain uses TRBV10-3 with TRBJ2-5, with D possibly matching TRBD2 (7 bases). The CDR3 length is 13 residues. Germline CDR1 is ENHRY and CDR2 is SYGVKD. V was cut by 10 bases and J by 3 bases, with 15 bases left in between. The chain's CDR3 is CANSRGPEETQYF. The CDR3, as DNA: TGTGCCAACTCGCGGGGGCCGGAAGAGACCCAGTACTTC.

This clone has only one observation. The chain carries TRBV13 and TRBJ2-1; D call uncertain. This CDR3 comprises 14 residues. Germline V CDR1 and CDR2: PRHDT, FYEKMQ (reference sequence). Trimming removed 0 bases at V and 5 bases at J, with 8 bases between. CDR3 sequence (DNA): TGTGCCAGCAGCTTAGGTACAGCTAACAATGAGCAGTTCTTC. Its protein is CASSLGTANNEQFF.

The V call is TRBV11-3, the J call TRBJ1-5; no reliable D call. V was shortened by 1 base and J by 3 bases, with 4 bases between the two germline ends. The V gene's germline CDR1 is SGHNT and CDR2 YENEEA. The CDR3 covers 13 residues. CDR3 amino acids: CASSLGHNQPQHF. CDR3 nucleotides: TGTGCCAGCAGCTTAGGACACAATCAGCCCCAGCATTTT.

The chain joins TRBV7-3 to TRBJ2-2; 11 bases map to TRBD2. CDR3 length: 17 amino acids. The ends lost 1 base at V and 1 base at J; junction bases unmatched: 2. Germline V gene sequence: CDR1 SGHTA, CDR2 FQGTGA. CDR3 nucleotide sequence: TGTGCCAGCAGCTTAATGGGGACTAGCGGGAACACCGGGGAGCTGTTTTTT. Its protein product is CASSLMGTSGNTGELFF. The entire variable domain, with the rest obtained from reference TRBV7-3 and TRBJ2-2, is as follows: GAGVSQTPSNKVTEKGKYVELRCDPISGHTALYWYRQSLGQGPEFLIYFQGTGAADDSGLPNDRFFAVRPEGSVSTLKIQRTERGDSAVYLCASSLMGTSGNTGELFFGEGSRLTVL.

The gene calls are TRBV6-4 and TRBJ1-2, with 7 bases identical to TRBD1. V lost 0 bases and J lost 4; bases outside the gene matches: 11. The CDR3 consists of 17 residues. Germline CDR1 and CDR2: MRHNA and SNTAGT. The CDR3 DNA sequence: TGTGCCAGCAGTGACTCGAGGGGGCTAAAGGTGAGCTATGGCTACACCTTC. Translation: CASSDSRGLKVSYGYTF.

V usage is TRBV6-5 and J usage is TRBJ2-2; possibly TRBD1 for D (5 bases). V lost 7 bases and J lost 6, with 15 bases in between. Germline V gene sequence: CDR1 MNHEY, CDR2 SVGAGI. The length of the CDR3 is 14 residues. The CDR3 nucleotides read TGTGCCAGCACTGTGGCACACAGGTCCGGGGAGCTGTTTTTT. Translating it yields CASTVAHRSGELFF.

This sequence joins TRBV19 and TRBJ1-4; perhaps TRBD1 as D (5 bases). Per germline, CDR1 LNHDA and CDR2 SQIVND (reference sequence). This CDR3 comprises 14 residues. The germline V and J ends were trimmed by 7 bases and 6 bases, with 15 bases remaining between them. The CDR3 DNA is TGTGCCAGTAAACTCACAGGAAGCTATGAAAAACTGTTTTTT. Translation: CASKLTGSYEKLFF. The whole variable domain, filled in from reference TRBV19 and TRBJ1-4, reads DGGITQSPKYLFRKEGQNVTLSCEQNLNHDAMYWYRQDPGQGLRLIYYSQIVNDFQKGDIAEGYSVSREKKESFPLTVTSAQKNPTAFYLCASKLTGSYEKLFFGSGTQLSVL.

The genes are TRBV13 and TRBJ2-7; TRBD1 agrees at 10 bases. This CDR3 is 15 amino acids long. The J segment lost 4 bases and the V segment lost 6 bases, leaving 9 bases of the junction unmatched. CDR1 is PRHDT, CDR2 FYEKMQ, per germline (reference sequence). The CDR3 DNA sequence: TGTGCCAGCAGGCGTTGGACAGGGGGTTCGTACGAGCAGTACTTC. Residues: CASRRWTGGSYEQYF.

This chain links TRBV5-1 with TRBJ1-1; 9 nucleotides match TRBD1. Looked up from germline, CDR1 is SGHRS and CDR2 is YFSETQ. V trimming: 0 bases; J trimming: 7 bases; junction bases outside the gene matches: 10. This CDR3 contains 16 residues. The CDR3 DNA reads TGCGCCAGCAGCTTGGAGGGACAGGGTTTGGCGGGTGAAGCTTTCTTT. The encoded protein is CASSLEGQGLAGEAFF.

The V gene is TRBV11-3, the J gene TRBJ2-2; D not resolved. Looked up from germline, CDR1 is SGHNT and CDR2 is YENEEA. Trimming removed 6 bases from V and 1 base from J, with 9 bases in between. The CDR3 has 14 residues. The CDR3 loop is CASRMRENTGELFF. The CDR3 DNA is TGTGCCAGCAGAATGCGAGAGAACACCGGGGAGCTGTTTTTT.